The source of this T cell receptor (beta chain) is a study of blood T cells in healthy people across ages. This clonotype appeared a few times. Isolation recovered at least 6.5 million PBMCs from every sample. Using a J-beta primer mix together with a sample-barcoded 5' primer, a second PCR was run for about 6 to 12 cycles. MiXCR, run by TCRdb on the 5' RACE reads, gives a single entry per CDR3 protein. The sample lists 750,000 to 950,000 distinct CDR3 sequences; roughly 28% were seen once. There are 13 residues in the CDR3. Germline CDR1 ENHRY, CDR2 SYGVKD. The V end lost 4 bases, the J end lost 4 bases, and 10 bases lay between the germline ends. These data were also filed under a second study, of T cells of mothers and their children. That paper states: Per mother, over 8 million TCR beta CDR3 reads were obtained; per child, about 3 million.

This TCR was sampled from a woman aged 40 to 50 in good health. The sequencing sample was made of blood. The chain is built from TRBV10-3 and TRBJ1-1, with D tentatively TRBD1 (6 bases). The CDR3 DNA follows: TGTGCCATCAGTGGGGAACAGGGCACTGAAGCTTTCTTT. It specifies CAISGEQGTEAFF.